The 24 T cell receptor beta chains reported below all come from one sample, sequenced in a study of blood T cell repertoires in COVID-19. Assay: immunoSEQ multiplex PCR; the TCRdb copy retains only in-frame clones and omits some. The sample has approximately 21,000 clones; roughly four fifths are singletons. Sequenced: peripheral blood. Receptors were obtained from a human donor in a cohort sampled during active or convalescent COVID-19.

This clone has only a few counts. In DNA, the CDR3 is TGTGCCACCAGCAGAGATTACTTGCACTCTGGAAACACCATATATTTT. It codes for CATSRDYLHSGNTIYF. V and J are TRBV15 and TRBJ1-3; D gene unclear. V was trimmed by 0 bases and J by 0 bases, leaving 9 bases between them. The CDR3 has 16 amino acids. Looked up from germline, CDR1 is LNHNV and CDR2 is YYDKDF (reference sequence).

This clone was observed a handful of times. The rearrangement joins TRBV3-1 (or the pseudogene TRBV3-2) to TRBJ1-2; maybe TRBD1 (6 bases). V dropped 7 bases and J dropped 5 bases, with 17 bases sitting between them. CDR1 LGHDT and CDR2 YNNKEL come from the germline V gene (reference sequence). The CDR3 has 14 amino acids. CDR3 coding DNA: TGTGCCAGCACCCGAGGGGAGGGGGATTATGGCTACACCTTC. Translating gives CASTRGEGDYGYTF.

For the CDR3, the DNA is TGTGCCAGCAGCTCCAGGGGGTCACAGCCCCAGCATTTT. Translated: CASSSRGSQPQHF. The gene calls are TRBV7-2 and TRBJ1-5, with 7 bases aligning to TRBD1. CDR3 size: 13 residues. Germline V gene lookup returns CDR1 SGHTA and CDR2 FQGNSA. The J segment lost 7 bases and the V segment lost 4 bases, leaving 4 bases of the junction unmatched.

This chain links TRBV29-1 with TRBJ1-6; 8 nucleotides align to TRBD1. The CDR3 spans 13 residues. V lost 7 bases to trimming and J lost 7 bases; unmatched junction nucleotides: 6. Germline V lookup: CDR1 SQVTM, CDR2 ANQGSEA. The CDR3 DNA is TGCAGCGCCCAGGACAGGGTAAATTCACCCCTCCACTTT. Amino acids: CSAQDRVNSPLHF.

J is TRBJ2-5 and V is TRBV6-5; unclear D gene. The CDR3 consists of 13 residues. Germline CDR1 MNHEY, CDR2 SVGAGI. The V end was cut by 6 bases, the J end by 5 bases, with 13 bases between. CDR3 nucleotide sequence: TGTGCCAGCAGCACCCTCCCCAGGGAGACCCAGTACTTC. This sequence encodes CASSTLPRETQYF.

In regard to this clone: Other DNA sequences in this specimen translate into the identical CDR3. The rearrangement links TRBV4-1 to TRBJ1-3; D call uncertain. Looked up from germline, CDR1 is MGHRA and CDR2 is YSYEKL. Trimming removed 4 bases from V and 0 bases from J, with 10 bases in between. The CDR3 is made up of 15 amino acids. CDR3 DNA: TGCGCCAGCAGCCGGGAAGGGAGCTCTGGAAACACCATATATTTT. This sequence encodes CASSREGSSGNTIYF.

This clone was seen a few times. The chain links TRBV7-9 to TRBJ1-1, with D unclear. Germline lookup yields CDR1 SEHNR and CDR2 FQNEAQ (reference sequence). CDR3 size: 14 residues. V lost 0 bases to trimming and J lost 1 base, with 6 bases between them. DNA for the CDR3: TGTGCCAGCAGCTTAGCGGAGGGGAACACTGAAGCTTTCTTT. This translates into CASSLAEGNTEAFF.

This clone was found once. This chain joins TRBV7-9 and TRBJ1-1; D is unclear. The CDR3 length is 16 residues. Per the germline V gene, CDR1 is SEHNR and CDR2 is FQNEAQ (reference sequence). V was clipped by 5 bases and J by 0 bases, with 16 bases between them. Written as DNA, the CDR3 is TGTGCCAGCAGCGGGCGGAGGCATGACCTGAACACTGAAGCTTTCTTT. It encodes CASSGRRHDLNTEAFF.

J is TRBJ2-1 and V is TRBV27; TRBD2 matches at 10 bases. V dropped 7 bases and J dropped 4; count of bases not matched to a gene: 7. The CDR3 consists of 15 residues. CDR1 and CDR2 from the germline V gene are MNHEY and SMNVEV (reference sequence). For the CDR3, the DNA is TGTGCCAGCACCTCCCGGACTAGCGGATACAATGAGCAGTTCTTC. Protein sequence: CASTSRTSGYNEQFF.

The V and J genes are TRBV18 and TRBJ2-5; D gene uncertain. Looked up from germline, CDR1 is KGHSH and CDR2 is LQKENI. CDR3 size: 13 residues. Between the trimmed V and J ends, which lost 3 bases and 5 bases, there was a span of 10 bases. The CDR3 DNA sequence: TGTGCCAGCTCACCGGTAGAGTCGGAGACCCAGTACTTC. It codes for CASSPVESETQYF.

The V call is TRBV29-1, the J call TRBJ2-1, with D possibly TRBD2 on 6 matching bases. Trimming took 5 bases from V and 7 from J, leaving 15 bases between them. Germline V CDR1 and CDR2: SQVTM, ANQGSEA. This CDR3 is 13 amino acids long. The DNA of the CDR3 is TGCAGCGTTTCGGCGGGGATGGGGAATGAGCAGTTCTTC. The encoded protein is CSVSAGMGNEQFF.

The chain joins TRBV7-9 to TRBJ2-5, with 8 bases identical to TRBD1. This CDR3 has 15 residues. Germline V gene data show CDR1 as SEHNR and CDR2 as FQNEAQ (reference sequence). V trimming: 1 base; J trimming: 6 bases; junction bases outside the gene matches: 7. The CDR3, as DNA: TGTGCCAGCAGCTTAGGGGCAGGGGGCCCGAAGACCCAGTACTTC. Translated, it gives CASSLGAGGPKTQYF.

CDR3 sequence (DNA): TGTGCCAGCAGCTTCTCCTCAGCGGGCCGATACAATGAGCAGTTCTTC. As protein: CASSFSSAGRYNEQFF. The chain links TRBV11-3 to TRBJ2-1, with D possibly TRBD2 on 6 matching bases. CDR3 length equals 16 residues. Germline loops: CDR1 SGHNT, CDR2 YENEEA. V gave up 3 bases and J gave up 4 bases, with 16 bases separating them.

This clone was seen once. V is TRBV9 and J is TRBJ1-1; the match to TRBD1 covers 7 bases. This CDR3 spans 14 amino acids. Germline V gene sequence: CDR1 SGDLS, CDR2 YYNGEE. Trimming at V came to 3 bases and at J to 1 base, leaving 3 bases not matched to a gene. The CDR3 bases are TGTGCCAGCAGCGGGACAGGAGCGAACACTGAAGCTTTCTTT. As protein: CASSGTGANTEAFF.

The genes are TRBV12-5 and TRBJ1-2; 7 bases match TRBD1. Germline V lookup: CDR1 LGHNT, CDR2 FRNRAP. The CDR3 runs 16 residues. V lost 0 bases and J lost 5; bases outside the gene matches: 9. CDR3 sequence (DNA): TGTGCTAGTGGTTTGGTACCCGGGACAGCTCCTTATGGCTACACCTTC. It is translated as CASGLVPGTAPYGYTF.

The table lists this clone with a few counts. The chain combines TRBV28 with TRBJ2-2; 10 nucleotides match TRBD2. CDR3 length: 16 residues. With 5 bases clipped from V and 3 bases from J, the junction kept 6 bases outside the gene matches. Germline CDR1 is MDHEN and CDR2 is SYDVKM. The CDR3 DNA reads TGTGCCAGCAGTCCCCTAGCGGGAGCATACACCGGGGAGCTGTTTTTT. It codes for CASSPLAGAYTGELFF.

The genes are TRBV7-2 and TRBJ2-1; 8 positions agree with TRBD1. CDR1 is SGHTA, CDR2 FQGNSA, per germline. Germline trimming cut 5 bases from V and 8 bases from J; bases unmatched to any gene: 14. The CDR3 totals 16 residues. The CDR3 nucleotides read TGTGCCAGCAGCCACACTCCAGGGGGCGAGGGCGATGAGCAGTTCTTC. The encoded protein is CASSHTPGGEGDEQFF.

V and J are TRBV4-1 and TRBJ2-2; D call uncertain. V lost 7 bases and J lost 6, with 15 bases in between. This CDR3 spans 14 amino acids. CDR1 is MGHRA and CDR2 is YSYEKL in the germline V gene. CDR3 amino acids: CASTLRSHPGELFF. The CDR3 bases are TGCGCCAGCACCCTAAGAAGTCATCCCGGGGAGCTGTTTTTT.

This clone appeared a few times. The chain recombines TRBV7-2 with TRBJ2-1; the D gene is possibly TRBD2 (6 bases). This CDR3 has 14 residues. Germline CDR1 is SGHTA and CDR2 is FQGNSA. Trimming pared 4 bases from V and 5 bases from J, leaving 12 bases between. The CDR3 loop reads CASSSGGNHNEQFF. The CDR3 DNA reads as TGTGCCAGCAGCTCAGGAGGGAACCACAATGAGCAGTTCTTC.

This rearrangement joins TRBV6-2 or TRBV6-3 to TRBJ2-4; perhaps TRBD2 as D (5 bases). Per germline, CDR1 MNHEY and CDR2 SVGEGT. Between the trimmed V and J ends, which lost 6 bases and 3 bases, there was a span of 18 bases. This CDR3 is 16 amino acids long. In nucleotides, the CDR3 is TGTGCCAGCAGCAACGGCGGCCGGGATGGCAAAAACATTCAGTACTTC. It is translated as CASSNGGRDGKNIQYF.

V is TRBV4-3 and J is TRBJ2-3, with D possibly matching TRBD1 (6 bases). Germline V lookup: CDR1 LGHNA, CDR2 YSLEER. This CDR3 has 16 residues. Trimming left V 1 base short and J 1 base short, with 12 bases between. The CDR3 here is CASSQVQGLGTDTQYF. CDR3 coding DNA: TGCGCCAGCAGCCAAGTTCAGGGGCTCGGCACAGATACGCAGTATTTT.

This chain connects TRBV4-3 to TRBJ2-7; D possibly corresponds to TRBD2 (6 bases). CDR3 length: 17 amino acids. Germline V gene data show CDR1 as LGHNA and CDR2 as YSLEER. Trimming took 0 bases from V and 2 from J, leaving 17 bases between them. CDR3: CASSQEWDSLGAYEQYF. The CDR3 region has the DNA TGCGCCAGCAGCCAAGAGTGGGACTCCTTGGGGGCCTACGAGCAGTACTTC.

V and J are TRBV29-1 and TRBJ2-1; 11 nucleotides align to TRBD2. V shed 1 base and J 9 bases; nucleotides not matched to a gene: 2. CDR3 length: 13 residues. Germline V gene data show CDR1 as SQVTM and CDR2 as ANQGSEA. CDR3 sequence reads: CSVEGLAGTEQFF. In DNA, the CDR3 is TGCAGCGTTGAAGGACTAGCGGGGACTGAGCAGTTCTTC.

By its share, this clone is medium-sized. The chain carries TRBV7-2 and TRBJ1-5; D is unresolved. CDR3 length equals 15 residues. The germline CDR1 and CDR2 sequences are SGHTA and FQGNSA. V was pared by 4 bases and J by 2 bases, with 12 bases between. The DNA of the CDR3 is TGTGCCAGCAGCTCCTGGCGGCACCGCAATCAGCCCCAGCATTTT. Protein: CASSSWRHRNQPQHF.